The 8 T cell receptor beta chains listed next were all sequenced from one sample in a study of T cell responses to AZD1222 COVID-19 vaccine. Profiling relied on immunoSEQ multiplex PCR, and the TCRdb table lists in-frame clones only, not all of them. The sample records around 140,000 clones, 70% to 90% being singletons. The source was peripheral blood, collected on day 0 of AZD1222 vaccination. The source of these receptors is an adult in good health.

To note about this clone: Its ends do not fully match the called genes, so a read error is possible. The chain combines TRBV10-3 with TRBJ1-5; D ambiguous. Germline V gene sequence: CDR1 ENHRY, CDR2 SYGVKD. This CDR3 comprises 12 residues. The CDR3 region is CAISESDQSQHF. The CDR3 DNA is TGTGCCATCAGTGAGTCTGATCAGTCCCAGCATTTT.

The chain combines TRBV7-9 with TRBJ1-5; a weak D match, TRBD1 (5 bases). The CDR3 has 15 residues. The V and J ends lost 5 bases and 3 bases respectively, with 14 bases between them. CDR1 is SEHNR, CDR2 FQNEAQ, per germline (reference sequence). CDR3 DNA: TGTGCCAGCAGCCCCCAGGGATCCACCAATCAGCCCCAGCATTTT. Translation gives CASSPQGSTNQPQHF.

The genes are TRBV5-1 and TRBJ2-2; D might be TRBD1 (6 bases). The CDR3 consists of 15 residues. Germline assignment: CDR1 SGHRS and CDR2 YFSETQ. V was cut by 5 bases and J by 3 bases, with 14 bases left in between. The CDR3 reads CASSRPTGYTGELFF. The CDR3 DNA follows: TGCGCCAGCAGTAGGCCCACAGGGTACACCGGGGAGCTGTTTTTT.

J is TRBJ2-7 and V is TRBV7-9; no definite D call. V dropped 2 bases and J dropped 5 bases, with 16 bases sitting between them. The CDR3 totals 15 residues. Germline CDR1 SEHNR, CDR2 FQNEAQ (reference sequence). The DNA for the CDR3 is TGTGCCAGCAGCTTACGTGTCGGCTCTTCCCACGAGCAGTACTTC. This gives the protein CASSLRVGSSHEQYF. The variable domain in full, completed from reference TRBV7-9 and TRBJ2-7, reads DTGVSQNPRHKITKRGQNVTFRCDPISEHNRLYWYRQTLGQGPEFLTYFQNEAQLEKSRLLSDRFSAERPKGSFSTLEIQRTEQGDSAMYLCASSLRVGSSHEQYFGPGTRLTVT.

V usage is TRBV27 and J usage is TRBJ2-1; D is unresolved. Trimming left V 5 bases short and J 4 bases short, with 12 bases between. This CDR3 region has 14 residues. Germline CDR1 MNHEY, CDR2 SMNVEV (reference sequence). The CDR3 reads CASSPILAYNEQFF. CDR3 DNA: TGTGCCAGCAGTCCGATACTGGCGTACAATGAGCAGTTCTTC.

This clone was observed a few times. V is TRBV9 and J is TRBJ2-3, with TRBD1 matching 8 bases. The CDR3 is 14 residues long. V was pared by 3 bases and J by 4 bases, with 4 bases of the junction left unmatched. Germline CDR1 is SGDLS and CDR2 is YYNGEE. CDR3 protein: CASSDGQGSDTQYF. CDR3 DNA sequence: TGTGCCAGCAGCGACGGACAGGGATCAGATACGCAGTATTTT.

This sequence joins TRBV5-6 and TRBJ2-7; 7 bases are shared with TRBD1. The V gene end was trimmed by 2 bases and the J gene end by 2 bases; junction bases not matched to a gene: 4. This CDR3 region has 14 residues. CDR1 is SGHDT, CDR2 YYEEEE, per germline. The CDR3 protein is CASSFRDRTYEQYF. The CDR3, as DNA: TGTGCCAGCAGCTTCCGGGACAGAACCTACGAGCAGTACTTC.

V gene TRBV11-3 combines with J gene TRBJ2-2, with no clear D. V lost 3 bases to trimming and J lost 6 bases, with 14 bases between them. The germline CDR1 and CDR2 sequences are SGHNT and YENEEA. The CDR3 is 15 amino acids. This CDR3 reads CASSFSMGGAGELFF. The CDR3 nucleotides read TGTGCCAGCAGCTTTTCGATGGGTGGGGCCGGGGAGCTGTTTTTT.